Sequencing of this T cell receptor (beta chain) was carried out in a study of blood T cell repertoires in COVID-19. Study-wide background: Sample material is recorded as cDNA or gDNA derived from T cells, B-cell-depleted T cells, or PBMCs.

V shed 1 base and J 4 bases; nucleotides not matched to a gene: 1. Germline V gives CDR1 SGHRS, CDR2 YFSETQ. This CDR3 has 15 residues. Per the original methods: Cell counts per sample came from amplifying reference gene primers. Only in-frame clones appear in the TCRdb table, and some are missing; sequencing was by immunoSEQ multiplex PCR. V, J and clone size were drawn from that table, and D and trimming were deduced from the DNA. The sample comprises 80,000 to 95,000 clones, under 80% of which are singletons, and around 21% rests with the top ten. This TCR was sampled from a woman over 75 with active or convalescent COVID-19. Material: peripheral blood. The chain has TRBV5-1 and TRBJ2-1; 11 bases align to TRBD2. DNA for the CDR3: TGCGCCAGCAGCTTGACTAGCGGGGGTTACAATGAGCAGTTCTTC. It encodes CASSLTSGGYNEQFF.